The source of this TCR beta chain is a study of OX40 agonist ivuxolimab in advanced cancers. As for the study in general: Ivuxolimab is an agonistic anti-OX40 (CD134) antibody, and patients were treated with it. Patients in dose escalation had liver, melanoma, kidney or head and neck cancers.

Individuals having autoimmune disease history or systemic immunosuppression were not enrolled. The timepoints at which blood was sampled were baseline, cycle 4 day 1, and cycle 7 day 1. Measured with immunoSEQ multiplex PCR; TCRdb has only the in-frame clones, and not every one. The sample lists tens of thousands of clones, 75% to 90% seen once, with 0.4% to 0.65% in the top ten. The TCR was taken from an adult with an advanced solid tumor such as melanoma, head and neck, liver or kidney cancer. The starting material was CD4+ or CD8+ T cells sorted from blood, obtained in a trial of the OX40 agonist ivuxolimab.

The CDR3 sequence: CASSLTVGGIYGYTF. CDR3 sequence (DNA): TGCGCCAGCAGCTTGACAGTTGGGGGAATATATGGCTACACCTTC. The rearrangement links TRBV5-1 to TRBJ1-2, with D maybe TRBD1 (5 bases). The CDR3 is made up of 15 amino acids. CDR1 is SGHRS, CDR2 YFSETQ, per germline. The V and J ends lost 1 base and 5 bases respectively, with 15 bases between them.